This TCR beta chain is drawn from a study of T cell repertoires in cytomegalovirus infection. Study-level information: As its CMV epitopes, the study selected recently identified HLA-C-restricted and well-studied HLA-B-restricted targets. Both CMV infection and a matching HLA type were indicated by public TCR beta signatures. The study, taken as a whole, reports: HLA-C-restricted TCR beta clonotypes specific for CMV led the ex vivo response.

Each CDR3 protein gets one entry after TCRdb re-called the reads with MiXCR. The sample contains some 940,000 distinct CDR3 sequences, about a third of which appear only once. Of note for this clonotype: What it binds is unknown.

This specimen consisted of cultured CD8+ T cells from PBMCs, obtained from culture after CMV antigen stimulation. This TCR was sampled from a human donor in good health (CMV status not recorded). Some clones in this sample may be carry-over from other donors' samples.

The CDR3 sequence is CASSQDGRGSNGYTF. CDR3 nucleotides: TGTGCCAGCAGCCAAGATGGAAGGGGCTCCAATGGCTACACCTTC. The chain has TRBV14 and TRBJ1-2, with D tentatively TRBD1 (5 bases). The germline V gene encodes CDR1 SGHDN and CDR2 FVKESK. The CDR3 has 15 residues. With 0 bases removed from V and 6 bases from J, the gap between germline ends came to 14 bases.